This is a list of T cell receptor beta chains from one sample in a study of blood T cells in healthy people across ages. From the 5' RACE reads, TCRdb called clonotypes with MiXCR, one entry per CDR3 protein. The table records roughly 2 million distinct CDR3 sequences, about 50% of them present only once. Sample: blood. These receptors were collected from a woman in her 40s in good health. Each CDR3 is given with its conserved first and last residue. Fields, in order: V gene, CDR3 length, D gene, J gene, clone size, CDR3 protein, CDR3 DNA. D genes are given only for firm matches. Only some rows state a clone size, as once, few, many or a class for expanded clones.

TRBV6-5	15	.	TRBJ1-5	few	CASSYGGRGNQPQHF	TGTGCCAGCTCCTACGGCGGCAGGGGCAATCAGCCCCAGCATTTT
TRBV29-1	14	.	TRBJ2-3	once	CSVDGQRYTDTQYF	TGCAGCGTGGACGGACAGCGATACACAGATACGCAGTATTTT
TRBV20-1	13	.	TRBJ1-2	once	CSAPTNLNYGYTF	TGCAGTGCGCCGACAAACCTTAACTATGGCTACACCTTC
TRBV29-1	19	TRBD2	TRBJ2-1	.	CSVEGWITGLAGVWDEQFF	TGCAGCGTTGAGGGATGGATTACCGGACTAGCGGGAGTCTGGGATGAGCAGTTCTTC
TRBV6-6	14	TRBD2	TRBJ2-3	few	CASRPGGGTDTQYF	TGTGCCAGCAGGCCCGGGGGAGGGACAGATACGCAGTATTTT
TRBV29-1	12	.	TRBJ1-3	.	CSVEVLGNTIYF	TGCAGCGTTGAGGTTCTTGGAAACACCATATATTTT
TRBV7-2	14	.	TRBJ2-7	.	CASSLGGPRNEQYF	TGTGCCAGCAGCTTAGGCGGCCCTCGAAACGAGCAGTACTTC
TRBV3-1	16	.	TRBJ1-2	.	CASSQINRNLNYGYTF	TGTGCCAGCAGCCAAATAAACAGAAATTTAAACTATGGCTACACCTTC
TRBV12-5	15	TRBD1	TRBJ2-3	.	CASGRDSLSTDTQYF	TGTGCTAGTGGACGGGACAGTCTTAGCACAGATACGCAGTATTTT
TRBV9	15	.	TRBJ1-2	few	CASSENVGLLYGYTF	TGTGCCAGCAGCGAGAACGTGGGTCTACTCTATGGCTACACCTTC
TRBV29-1	15	TRBD1	TRBJ1-2	few	CSVEDEAGGLYGYTF	TGCAGCGTTGAAGATGAGGCAGGGGGACTCTATGGCTACACCTTC
TRBV29-1	11	.	TRBJ2-7	few	CSVQLTGEQYF	TGCAGCGTTCAGTTAACGGGGGAGCAGTACTTC
TRBV13	15	.	TRBJ1-2	few	CASSFEEEANYGYTF	TGTGCCAGCAGCTTCGAAGAGGAGGCTAACTATGGCTACACCTTC
TRBV12-3/TRBV12-4	14	TRBD1	TRBJ1-2	.	CASSGTGKDYGYTF	TGTGCCAGCAGCGGGACAGGGAAAGACTATGGCTACACCTTC
TRBV20-1	16	.	TRBJ2-1	.	CSARDPLTGDNNEQFF	TGCAGTGCTAGAGACCCCTTGACGGGGGACAACAATGAGCAGTTCTTC
TRBV27	18	.	TRBJ1-6	.	CASSLDGRARSYNLPLHF	TGTGCCAGCAGTTTAGATGGCCGGGCACGGTCCTATAATTTACCCCTCCACTTT
TRBV20-1	19	TRBD1	TRBJ2-1	few	CSARASTGGGRPSYNEQFF	TGCAGTGCTAGAGCCTCCACAGGGGGCGGGCGACCCTCCTACAATGAGCAGTTCTTC
TRBV9	16	.	TRBJ2-5	once	CASSVGGGLSQETQYF	TGTGCCAGCAGCGTAGGGGGGGGGCTCAGCCAAGAGACCCAGTACTTC
TRBV20-1	17	.	TRBJ2-1	.	CSARPQRRLSGYNEQFF	TGCAGTGCTAGACCACAGCGCAGGTTATCCGGGTACAATGAGCAGTTCTTC
TRBV5-6	16	.	TRBJ1-2	once	CASSLSGTHSNYGYTF	TGTGCCAGCAGCTTGTCCGGGACACACTCTAACTATGGCTACACCTTC
TRBV28	15	TRBD1	TRBJ2-5	.	CASSVGTGVQETQYF	TGTGCCAGCAGTGTCGGGACAGGAGTCCAAGAGACCCAGTACTTC
TRBV5-1	14	.	TRBJ1-4	.	CASSLVGAREKLFF	TGCGCCAGCAGCTTAGTAGGGGCAAGAGAAAAACTGTTTTTT
TRBV5-1	16	TRBD2	TRBJ2-2	.	CASSPGLAANTGELFF	TGCGCCAGCAGCCCGGGACTAGCGGCGAACACCGGGGAGCTGTTTTTT
TRBV28	15	TRBD2	TRBJ2-1	.	CTSSFAGGYYNEQFF	TGTACCAGCAGTTTCGCGGGGGGATACTACAATGAGCAGTTCTTC
TRBV6-6	12	.	TRBJ1-2	.	CAATGVGYGYTF	TGTGCAGCCACGGGGGTTGGGTATGGCTACACCTTC
TRBV7-9	17	.	TRBJ1-2	.	CASSKHRDLFADFGYTF	TGTGCCAGCAGCAAACACCGGGACCTCTTCGCTGACTTTGGCTACACCTTC
TRBV4-1	13	.	TRBJ1-1	.	CASSQEGKTEAFF	TGCGCCAGCAGCCAAGAAGGGAAGACTGAAGCTTTCTTT
TRBV20-1	14	TRBD1	TRBJ1-2	.	CSAPGQGKDYGYTF	TGCAGTGCTCCCGGACAGGGGAAGGACTATGGCTACACCTTC
TRBV6-2/TRBV6-3	15	TRBD2	TRBJ2-1	few	CASSIGTSGDDEQFF	TGTGCCAGCAGCATCGGGACTAGCGGGGACGATGAGCAGTTCTTC
TRBV12-3/TRBV12-4	15	.	TRBJ2-4	.	CASSPQQGGKNIQYF	TGTGCCAGCAGTCCCCAGCAGGGAGGCAAAAACATTCAGTACTTC
TRBV7-2	18	TRBD2	TRBJ2-5	.	CASSFRTSGASNVETQYF	TGTGCCAGCAGCTTTAGGACTAGCGGGGCAAGTAATGTGGAGACCCAGTACTTC
TRBV27	17	.	TRBJ2-6	few	CASSSTFGQSGANVLTF	TGTGCCAGCAGCTCTACCTTCGGACAGTCTGGGGCCAACGTCCTGACTTTC
TRBV7-2	15	TRBD1	TRBJ1-2	.	CASSPDRGPSYGYTF	TGTGCCAGCAGCCCAGACAGGGGGCCTAGCTATGGCTACACCTTC
TRBV29-1	13	.	TRBJ1-1	.	CSVEDRIGTEAFF	TGCAGCGTTGAAGACCGAATCGGGACTGAAGCTTTCTTT
TRBV12-3/TRBV12-4	11	.	TRBJ2-5	.	CASILEGTQYF	TGTGCCAGCATTCTGGAGGGGACCCAGTACTTC
TRBV7-9	15	.	TRBJ1-5	.	CASSLGAHGNQPQHF	TGTGCCAGCAGCTTAGGGGCCCATGGAAATCAGCCCCAGCATTTT
TRBV6-2/TRBV6-3	17	.	TRBJ2-5	.	CASSSRDGRTVAETQYF	TGTGCCAGCAGTTCGCGGGACGGCCGGACGGTAGCAGAGACCCAGTACTTC
TRBV6-6	17	TRBD1	TRBJ2-3	.	CASSFRTGRSSTDTQYF	TGTGCCAGCAGTTTTCGGACAGGGAGGAGTAGCACAGATACGCAGTATTTT
TRBV11-2	15	TRBD1	TRBJ1-2	.	CASSRWGTGAGGYTF	TGTGCCAGCAGCCGATGGGGAACAGGGGCCGGCGGCTACACCTTC
TRBV7-9	15	.	TRBJ2-4	few	CASSLGVSLINIQYF	TGTGCCAGCAGCTTAGGTGTGAGTCTGATAAACATTCAGTACTTC
TRBV29-1	14	.	TRBJ1-2	few	CSVEREPTNYGYTF	TGCAGCGTTGAAAGAGAGCCTACTAACTATGGCTACACCTTC
TRBV5-1	16	.	TRBJ1-2	.	CASSFSPHGMGYGYTF	TGCGCCAGCAGCTTCTCCCCGCATGGTATGGGCTATGGCTACACCTTC
TRBV27	16	TRBD2	TRBJ2-7	few	CASSFRPSGEPGDQYF	TGTGCCAGCAGTTTTCGGCCTAGCGGGGAGCCGGGGGACCAGTACTTC
TRBV27	15	.	TRBJ2-3	once	CASSGQPTSTDTQYF	TGTGCCAGCAGTGGACAGCCCACTAGCACAGATACGCAGTATTTT
TRBV24-1	17	TRBD2	TRBJ2-5	few	CATSRGAGGINQETQYF	TGTGCCACCAGTCGGGGAGCGGGGGGCATCAATCAAGAGACCCAGTACTTC
TRBV20-1	13	TRBD1	TRBJ1-1	.	CSARGTGHTEAFF	TGCAGTGCTAGGGGGACAGGGCACACTGAAGCTTTCTTT
TRBV5-6	15	TRBD1	TRBJ2-5	.	CASSEPGRGLYEQYF	TGTGCCAGCAGCGAACCCGGCAGGGGGCTTTATGAGCAGTACTTC